These T cell receptor beta chains were read from a single sample in a study of blood T cell repertoires in COVID-19. The method was immunoSEQ multiplex PCR; TCRdb's version includes in-frame clones alone and lacks a portion of them. The sample consists of around 93,000 clones, 85% to 90% of them appearing once. The sequenced sample was peripheral blood. These receptors originate from a human donor in a cohort sampled during active COVID-19. Each CDR3 is given with its conserved first and last residue. D genes are given only for firm matches. Clone size is not always given. Where it is, it says once, few, many or a class for expanded clones.

abundance: -; j_gene: TRBJ1-5; d_gene: -; v_gene: TRBV28; CDR3nt: TGTGCCAGCAGTTTATTGACAAGAAGCAATCAGCCCCAGCATTTT; CDR3aa: CASSLLTRSNQPQHF
abundance: once; j_gene: TRBJ1-2; d_gene: -; v_gene: TRBV20-1; CDR3nt: TGCAGTGCCCGGGGAGGGGAAGGCTACACCTTC; CDR3aa: CSARGGEGYTF
abundance: -; j_gene: TRBJ1-5; d_gene: TRBD1; v_gene: TRBV19; CDR3nt: TGTGCCAGTAGTATATGGGGACAGGTTACTCAGCCCCAGCATTTT; CDR3aa: CASSIWGQVTQPQHF
abundance: -; j_gene: TRBJ1-5; d_gene: TRBD1; v_gene: TRBV12-3/TRBV12-4; CDR3nt: TGTGCCAGCAGTCCACAGGGGTTTCAGCCCCAGCATTTT; CDR3aa: CASSPQGFQPQHF
abundance: -; j_gene: TRBJ1-2; d_gene: TRBD1; v_gene: TRBV5-4; CDR3nt: TGTGCCAGCAGCTGGGACAGGGGTAATAACTATGGCTACACCTTC; CDR3aa: CASSWDRGNNYGYTF
abundance: -; j_gene: TRBJ2-2; d_gene: TRBD2; v_gene: TRBV28; CDR3nt: TGTGCCAGCAGCTCCTTAGCGGGAGGGCCGAGCACCGGGGAGCTGTTTTTT; CDR3aa: CASSSLAGGPSTGELFF
abundance: once; j_gene: TRBJ1-4; d_gene: -; v_gene: TRBV9; CDR3nt: TGTGCCAGCAGCGTAGGTGGAGGGGAAGGAAAACTGTTTTTT; CDR3aa: CASSVGGGEGKLFF
abundance: -; j_gene: TRBJ1-1; d_gene: TRBD1; v_gene: TRBV7-3; CDR3nt: TGTGCCAGCAGCTTAACCGGGACAGGGGGCACTGAAGCTTTCTTT; CDR3aa: CASSLTGTGGTEAFF
abundance: -; j_gene: TRBJ2-6; d_gene: -; v_gene: TRBV4-2; CDR3nt: TGTGCCAGCAGCCAAGATCCAAACTCTGGGGCCAACGTCCTGACTTTC; CDR3aa: CASSQDPNSGANVLTF
abundance: -; j_gene: TRBJ1-2; d_gene: -; v_gene: TRBV6-2/TRBV6-3; CDR3nt: TGTGCCAGCAGTTACGGGGGGGCCCGAGGAGAAGGCTACACCTTC; CDR3aa: CASSYGGARGEGYTF
abundance: -; j_gene: TRBJ1-4; d_gene: TRBD1; v_gene: TRBV10-1; CDR3nt: TGCGCCACCCGGGACAGAACTAATGAAAAACTGTTTTTT; CDR3aa: CATRDRTNEKLFF
abundance: few; j_gene: TRBJ1-5; d_gene: -; v_gene: TRBV30; CDR3nt: TGTGCCTGGAGTTTGGCCAGTTATAGCAATCAGCCCCAGCATTTT; CDR3aa: CAWSLASYSNQPQHF
abundance: -; j_gene: TRBJ1-4; d_gene: -; v_gene: TRBV2; CDR3nt: TGTGCCAGCACCCGAACCCCGACAGCACTTAATGAAAAACTGTTTTTT; CDR3aa: CASTRTPTALNEKLFF
abundance: -; j_gene: TRBJ2-1; d_gene: TRBD2; v_gene: TRBV9; CDR3nt: TGTGCCAGCAGTACTAGCGGGAGTTTTTACTACAATGAGCAGTTCTTC; CDR3aa: CASSTSGSFYYNEQFF
abundance: -; j_gene: TRBJ2-7; d_gene: TRBD2; v_gene: TRBV5-1; CDR3nt: TGCGCCAGCAGCTTGGCCGGGGGGGGCAGGGACTACGAGCAGTACTTC; CDR3aa: CASSLAGGGRDYEQYF
abundance: once; j_gene: TRBJ2-1; d_gene: TRBD2; v_gene: TRBV27; CDR3nt: TGTGCCAGCAGACGTAGCGGGGAGGGCCTTAATGAGCAGTTCTTC; CDR3aa: CASRRSGEGLNEQFF
abundance: -; j_gene: TRBJ1-2; d_gene: -; v_gene: TRBV28; CDR3nt: TGTGCCAGCAGTTTGGGTGGGCACCTCTACACCTTC; CDR3aa: CASSLGGHLYTF
abundance: -; j_gene: TRBJ1-3; d_gene: -; v_gene: TRBV3-1/TRBV3-2; CDR3nt: TGTGCCAGCAGCCAAGACGGTGGAAACACCATATATTTT; CDR3aa: CASSQDGGNTIYF
abundance: -; j_gene: TRBJ2-1; d_gene: TRBD2; v_gene: TRBV3-1/TRBV3-2; CDR3nt: TGTGCCAGCAGCCGGACTAGCGGGATGGAGCAGTTCTTC; CDR3aa: CASSRTSGMEQFF
abundance: -; j_gene: TRBJ1-2; d_gene: TRBD1; v_gene: TRBV19; CDR3nt: TGTGCCAGTAGTATAAAGCAGGGGGAAAACTATGGCTACACCTTC; CDR3aa: CASSIKQGENYGYTF
abundance: -; j_gene: TRBJ1-4; d_gene: -; v_gene: TRBV10-2; CDR3nt: TGCGCCAGCCTGGGAGGGGTTATTGATGAAAAACTGTTTTTT; CDR3aa: CASLGGVIDEKLFF
abundance: -; j_gene: TRBJ2-3; d_gene: -; v_gene: TRBV3-1/TRBV3-2; CDR3nt: TGTGCCAGCAGCCAAGATGGGTTAGCCGCAGATACGCAGTATTTT; CDR3aa: CASSQDGLAADTQYF
abundance: -; j_gene: TRBJ2-2; d_gene: -; v_gene: TRBV7-9; CDR3nt: TGTGCCAGCAGCTTCTACGGGGGGGAGCTGTTTTTT; CDR3aa: CASSFYGGELFF
abundance: -; j_gene: TRBJ1-3; d_gene: -; v_gene: TRBV5-1; CDR3nt: TGCGCCAGCAGCGAGCAGGGAATTCTAGGAAACACCATATATTTT; CDR3aa: CASSEQGILGNTIYF
abundance: -; j_gene: TRBJ1-5; d_gene: -; v_gene: TRBV19; CDR3nt: TGTGCCAGTTCGTCCGACAGATTACATAGCAATCAGCCCCAGCATTTT; CDR3aa: CASSSDRLHSNQPQHF
abundance: -; j_gene: TRBJ2-5; d_gene: -; v_gene: TRBV5-1; CDR3nt: TGCGCCAGCAGCTTGGTAGGGGCCGAGGAGACCCAGTACTTC; CDR3aa: CASSLVGAEETQYF
abundance: -; j_gene: TRBJ2-3; d_gene: -; v_gene: TRBV5-1; CDR3nt: TGCGCCAGCAGCCAAACAGGGTTCACAGATACGCAGTATTTT; CDR3aa: CASSQTGFTDTQYF
abundance: -; j_gene: TRBJ2-3; d_gene: TRBD2; v_gene: TRBV7-2; CDR3nt: TGTGCCAGCAGCCAAGGACTAGCGGGAGCAGATACGCAGTATTTT; CDR3aa: CASSQGLAGADTQYF
abundance: -; j_gene: TRBJ1-2; d_gene: -; v_gene: TRBV7-9; CDR3nt: TGTGCCAGCACATTTCCCCCAGGTGCCGGCTACACCTTC; CDR3aa: CASTFPPGAGYTF
abundance: -; j_gene: TRBJ2-3; d_gene: TRBD2; v_gene: TRBV2; CDR3nt: TGTGCCAGCAGTGTACTAGCGGGGACTAGCACAGATACGCAGTATTTT; CDR3aa: CASSVLAGTSTDTQYF
abundance: -; j_gene: TRBJ1-1; d_gene: -; v_gene: TRBV5-1; CDR3nt: TGCGCCAGCAGCTTGATAGGGGAAAACACTGAAGCTTTCTTT; CDR3aa: CASSLIGENTEAFF
abundance: -; j_gene: TRBJ2-7; d_gene: TRBD2; v_gene: TRBV2; CDR3nt: TGTGCCAGCAGTGAAGCGCTTCGAGCGGGAGACTCCGAGCAGTACTTC; CDR3aa: CASSEALRAGDSEQYF
abundance: -; j_gene: TRBJ2-7; d_gene: -; v_gene: TRBV23-1; CDR3nt: TGCGCCAGCAGTCTCATTTCAGGGGCCTACGAGCAGTACTTC; CDR3aa: CASSLISGAYEQYF
abundance: few; j_gene: TRBJ2-3; d_gene: -; v_gene: TRBV4-1; CDR3nt: TGCGCCAGCAGCCAAGAATGGGTAGCGGATACGCAGTATTTT; CDR3aa: CASSQEWVADTQYF
abundance: few; j_gene: TRBJ1-4; d_gene: TRBD1; v_gene: TRBV27; CDR3nt: TGTGCCAGCAGTCCCTATCGACAGGGTCTAAATGAAAAACTGTTTTTT; CDR3aa: CASSPYRQGLNEKLFF
abundance: -; j_gene: TRBJ1-2; d_gene: -; v_gene: TRBV7-8; CDR3nt: TGTGCCAGCAGCTTTAACAGGGCTAACTATGGCTACACCTTC; CDR3aa: CASSFNRANYGYTF
abundance: -; j_gene: TRBJ2-3; d_gene: -; v_gene: TRBV7-2; CDR3nt: TGTGCCAGCAGTTCCACGGGAGCTAGCACAGATACGCAGTATTTT; CDR3aa: CASSSTGASTDTQYF
abundance: -; j_gene: TRBJ1-1; d_gene: -; v_gene: TRBV27; CDR3nt: TGTGCCAGCAGTTTATCGCAGGGTCTAGGTGAAGCTTTCTTT; CDR3aa: CASSLSQGLGEAFF
abundance: -; j_gene: TRBJ2-7; d_gene: TRBD1; v_gene: TRBV4-1; CDR3nt: TGCGCCAGCAGCCAGGAGGGGGTCGGCCGGGACAGGGCCTACGAGCAGTACTTC; CDR3aa: CASSQEGVGRDRAYEQYF
abundance: -; j_gene: TRBJ1-1; d_gene: -; v_gene: TRBV5-1; CDR3nt: TGCGCCAGCAACCTAGGGGAGGCGGACACTGAAGCTTTCTTT; CDR3aa: CASNLGEADTEAFF
abundance: -; j_gene: TRBJ1-2; d_gene: -; v_gene: TRBV3-1/TRBV3-2; CDR3nt: TGTGCCAGCCAGCAGGGCAACTATGGCTACACCTTC; CDR3aa: CASQQGNYGYTF
abundance: -; j_gene: TRBJ1-1; d_gene: -; v_gene: TRBV2; CDR3nt: TGTGCCAGCAGTGGAGTGGGGACTTCTCGAGCTTTCTTT; CDR3aa: CASSGVGTSRAFF
abundance: -; j_gene: TRBJ1-1; d_gene: -; v_gene: TRBV21-1; CDR3nt: TGTGCCAGCAGCAAAGAAGGGACAGAGATGAACACTGAAGCTTTCTTT; CDR3aa: CASSKEGTEMNTEAFF
abundance: few; j_gene: TRBJ2-7; d_gene: -; v_gene: TRBV6-4; CDR3nt: TGTGCCAGCAGTCAAACGGGGATCGGAGCCTACGAGCAGTACTTC; CDR3aa: CASSQTGIGAYEQYF
abundance: -; j_gene: TRBJ2-2; d_gene: -; v_gene: TRBV7-9; CDR3nt: TGTGCCAGCAGGCGCTACAGGGCGAACACCGGGGAGCTGTTTTTT; CDR3aa: CASRRYRANTGELFF